This entry lists 12 T cell receptor beta chains sequenced from one sample in a study of blood T cell repertoires in COVID-19. Sequencing used immunoSEQ multiplex PCR; TCRdb keeps in-frame clones, though not all of them. The repertoire holds about 220,000 clones, 84% seen once, with approximately 7.3% in the top ten. Sequenced: PBMCs or T cells enriched from blood (not recorded which). These receptors all stem from a woman between 40 and 55 years old who had recovered from COVID-19.

V usage is TRBV7-9 and J usage is TRBJ2-1; D may be TRBD2 (6 bases). The V gene lost 2 bases and the J gene lost 4 bases, with 12 bases spanning the gap. CDR3 length: 15 amino acids. Germline V CDR1 and CDR2: SEHNR, FQNEAQ (reference sequence). The CDR3 is CASSLKASVYNEQFF. Here the CDR3 DNA reads TGTGCCAGCAGCTTAAAGGCTAGCGTATACAATGAGCAGTTCTTC.

V usage is TRBV25-1 and J usage is TRBJ1-2, with D possibly being TRBD1 (5 bases). Germline CDR1 reads MGHDK; CDR2 reads SYGVNS. V lost 4 bases and J lost 6, with 9 bases in between. CDR3 length: 12 amino acids. The CDR3: CASSGTGHGYTF. DNA for the CDR3: TGTGCCAGCAGTGGAACAGGTCATGGCTACACCTTC.

The chain is built from TRBV7-2 and TRBJ2-7; no clear D gene. The germline V and J ends were trimmed by 2 bases and 0 bases, with 5 bases remaining between them. The CDR3 has 13 residues. The germline CDR1 and CDR2 sequences are SGHTA and FQGNSA. The CDR3 spells CASSLPNSYEQYF. The CDR3 DNA follows: TGTGCCAGCAGCTTACCTAACTCCTACGAGCAGTACTTC.

This chain uses TRBV2 with TRBJ2-7, with D possibly matching TRBD2 (6 bases). The CDR3 is made up of 14 amino acids. Germline values: CDR1 SNHLY, CDR2 FYNNEI. V was pared by 5 bases and J by 6 bases, with 17 bases between. CDR3 bases: TGTGCCAGCAGTCCGTCGGCCCGGGGGAGCGAGCAGTACGTC. It is translated as CASSPSARGSEQYV.

This clone was detected only a few times. Relative to the germline gene, one junction end is altered; a read error may explain this. The CDR3 DNA is TGTGCCAGCGGTTTTGGACAGGGCAATCAGCCCCAGCATTTT. Amino acids: CASGFGQGNQPQHF. The V gene is TRBV27, the J gene TRBJ1-5, with 7 bases fitting TRBD1. The CDR3 sequence is 14 residues long. Per the germline V gene, CDR1 is MNHEY and CDR2 is SMNVEV (reference sequence).

This chain connects TRBV11-2 to TRBJ1-1; the D is unclear. V lost 3 bases, J lost 10 bases, and 21 bases lay in between. Germline V gives CDR1 SGHAT, CDR2 FQNNGV. This CDR3 is 15 amino acids long. The CDR3 loop reads CASSLVRSKVAGAFF. The CDR3 DNA reads TGTGCCAGCAGCTTGGTGAGAAGCAAGGTTGCGGGAGCTTTCTTT.

Worth noting for this clone: Other DNA sequences in this specimen translate into the identical CDR3. V gene TRBV7-9 combines with J gene TRBJ2-1; 11 positions match TRBD2. The CDR3 is made up of 16 amino acids. CDR1 is SEHNR, CDR2 FQNEAQ, per germline (reference sequence). J gave up 4 bases and V 6 bases, and 8 bases lay outside the gene matches. CDR3: CASSRSGTSGYNEQFF. As DNA, the CDR3 is TGTGCCAGCAGTCGTAGCGGGACTAGCGGATACAATGAGCAGTTCTTC.

The chain links TRBV6-5 to TRBJ2-5, with D possibly matching TRBD2 (6 bases). The CDR3 has 15 residues. V was shortened by 0 bases and J by 2 bases, with 10 bases between the two germline ends. Germline V lookup: CDR1 MNHEY, CDR2 SVGAGI. CDR3 in DNA: TGTGCCAGCAGTTACTCGACTAGAAATCAAGAGACCCAGTACTTC. This encodes CASSYSTRNQETQYF.

The rearrangement links TRBV2 to TRBJ1-2, with D maybe TRBD1 (5 bases). In germline, CDR1 is SNHLY, CDR2 FYNNEI. This CDR3 region has 12 residues. The V end lost 3 bases, the J end lost 7 bases, and 9 bases lay between the germline ends. CDR3 protein: CASSDLGGGYTF. In DNA, the CDR3 is TGTGCCAGCAGTGATTTGGGGGGTGGCTACACCTTC.

The rearrangement links TRBV11-1 to TRBJ2-1, with 9 bases that match TRBD2. The CDR3 loop spans 16 amino acids. Unmatched junction bases numbered 9, after V lost 5 bases and J lost 4 bases. Germline V CDR1 and CDR2: SGHAT, FQDESV (reference sequence). Here the CDR3 DNA reads TGTGCCAGCAGCCGCCGAGGGACTAGCAGATACAATGAGCAGTTCTTC. Translated: CASSRRGTSRYNEQFF. The full variable domain, rest sourced from reference TRBV11-1 and TRBJ2-1, is EAEVAQSPRYKITEKSQAVAFWCDPISGHATLYWYRQILGQGPELLVQFQDESVVDDSQLPKDRFSAERLKGVDSTLKIQPAELGDSAMYLCASSRRGTSRYNEQFFGPGTRLTVL.

This clone was observed a handful of times. J is TRBJ2-3 and V is TRBV19; D is unclear. This CDR3 has 13 amino acids. V was trimmed by 6 bases and J by 10 bases, leaving 17 bases between them. The V gene's germline CDR1 is LNHDA and CDR2 SQIVND (reference sequence). CDR3 amino acids: CASRSDGEPAQYF. CDR3 coding DNA: TGTGCCAGTAGGAGCGACGGTGAACCAGCGCAGTATTTT.

J is TRBJ1-3 and V is TRBV30; D ambiguous. This CDR3 contains 12 residues. V was shortened by 4 bases and J by 3 bases, with 7 bases between the two germline ends. The germline V gene encodes CDR1 GTSNPN and CDR2 SVGIG (reference sequence). The CDR3 loop reads CAWKELGNTIYF. The CDR3 coding sequence is TGTGCCTGGAAAGAACTTGGAAACACCATATATTTT. Looking up the rest from reference TRBV30 and TRBJ1-3 gives the full variable domain: SQTIHQWPATLVQPVGSPLSLECTVEGTSNPNLYWYRQAAGRGLQLLFYSVGIGQISSEVPQNLSASRPQDRQFILSSKKLLLSDSGFYLCAWKELGNTIYFGEGSWLTVV.